In this sample, the clone carrying this T cell receptor beta chain turned up many times. Its specificity is not known. Losses at the gene ends were 9 bases for V and 3 bases for J; bases not matched to a gene: 7. This CDR3 is 14 amino acids long. Only in-frame clones appear in the TCRdb table, and some are missing; sequencing was by immunoSEQ multiplex PCR. This sample has 250,000 to 300,000 clones, with approximately 94% found just once. This record comes from a study of T cell responses to AZD1222 COVID-19 vaccine. Study conclusions and caveats: No day 14 peak samples; only post-peak repertoires were characterized. Spike-spanning, vaccine-associated CD4 TCRs were dominant at 160-218 and 743-854. Vaccination with two AZD1222 doses was followed by a rise in Spike-specific TCR breadth and depth. Among the donors, most were white British and more were female, and clonal diversity was possibly underestimated.

The chain combines TRBV23-1 with TRBJ1-5, with 8 nucleotides matching TRBD1. TRBV23-1 counts as an open reading frame of uncertain function. The receptor was isolated from an adult who received the AZD1222 COVID-19 vaccine. This sample comprised peripheral blood, obtained 28 days after the second AZD1222 dose. The CDR3 coding sequence is TGCGCCAGTGTTGCGACAGGGGTCAATCAGCCCCAGCATTTT. It translates to CASVATGVNQPQHF.